This T cell receptor beta chain was obtained from a study of T cell clusters in autoimmune cytopenias. Findings and limits, study-wide: Primary autoimmune cytopenia patients appeared to lack physiological T cell clusters present in healthy donors.

Each sample's input was 250 ng genomic DNA, about 38,000 genome equivalents. As regards this clonotype: What it binds is unknown.

TRB was amplified by touch-down multiplex PCR, primer pools A and B combined. Reprocessing the multiplex PCR reads, TCRdb reports a single entry for every CDR3 protein and omits DNA. This table lists approximately 6,400 distinct CDR3 sequences. The CDR3 covers 13 residues. Germline loops: CDR1 SEHNR, CDR2 FQNEAQ (reference sequence). V is TRBV7-9 and J is TRBJ1-1. The receptor comes from a human donor with an autoimmune cytopenia or autoimmune hepatitis (not recorded which). The sample taken for sequencing was peripheral blood. This CDR3 is CASSLVRRTEAFF.